Listed below are T cell receptor beta chains from one sample, sequenced in a study of shared clonotypes between healthy human individuals. Profiled with immunoSEQ multiplex PCR; TCRdb holds only in-frame clones, not every one. The sample lists about 2.1 million clones; over 85% were seen once. Material: naive CD8+ T cells from PBMCs. All receptors derive from a man aged 18 to 30 in good health. Some clones in this sample may be carry-over from other donors' samples. Both conserved end residues are part of each CDR3. Each record gives: clone size, D gene, V gene, J gene, CDR3 DNA, CDR3 protein. The D gene is left open where the match is weak. Some rows mark clone size as missing; the rest say once, few, many or name a class of expanded clone.

abundance: NA
d_gene: NA
v_gene: TRBV29-1
j_gene: TRBJ1-4
CDR3nt: TGCAGCGTTGTGGTCCCGGGACGGGAAAAACTGTTTTTT
CDR3aa: CSVVVPGREKLFF

abundance: NA
d_gene: NA
v_gene: TRBV6-1
j_gene: TRBJ1-2
CDR3nt: TGTGCCAGCAGTGCCCGGGGGGGCCCTAACTATGGCTACACCTTC
CDR3aa: CASSARGGPNYGYTF

abundance: NA
d_gene: TRBD1
v_gene: TRBV9
j_gene: TRBJ1-5
CDR3nt: TGTGCCAGCAGCGTTGGACAGGGGGCCGATCAGCCCCAGCATTTT
CDR3aa: CASSVGQGADQPQHF

abundance: NA
d_gene: TRBD2
v_gene: TRBV4-1
j_gene: TRBJ2-1
CDR3nt: TGCGCCAGCAGCGCCCGACTAGCGGGATTTCAACCATCCTACAATGAGCAGTTCTTC
CDR3aa: CASSARLAGFQPSYNEQFF

abundance: NA
d_gene: NA
v_gene: TRBV19
j_gene: TRBJ2-5
CDR3nt: TGTGCCAGTAGTATGCTGGTGGACATCGGGACCCAGTACTTC
CDR3aa: CASSMLVDIGTQYF

abundance: NA
d_gene: NA
v_gene: TRBV9
j_gene: TRBJ2-7
CDR3nt: TGTGCCAGCAGCGTAGCAGGGAAATACGAGCAGTACTTC
CDR3aa: CASSVAGKYEQYF

abundance: NA
d_gene: NA
v_gene: TRBV6-6
j_gene: TRBJ1-1
CDR3nt: TGTGCCAGCAGTTATTACGGCAACACTGAAGCTTTCTTT
CDR3aa: CASSYYGNTEAFF

abundance: NA
d_gene: TRBD1
v_gene: TRBV5-6
j_gene: TRBJ1-1
CDR3nt: TGTGCCAGCAGCTGGAGGACCGGGACAGGGGGCTTGGCCACTGAAGCTTTCTTT
CDR3aa: CASSWRTGTGGLATEAFF

abundance: NA
d_gene: NA
v_gene: TRBV19
j_gene: TRBJ2-6
CDR3nt: TGTGCCAGTAGTGCGCATTCTGGGGCCAACGTCCTGACTTTC
CDR3aa: CASSAHSGANVLTF

abundance: NA
d_gene: NA
v_gene: TRBV5-6
j_gene: TRBJ2-5
CDR3nt: TGTGCCAGCAGCTTGGTAGTGGATGAGACCCAGTACTTC
CDR3aa: CASSLVVDETQYF

abundance: NA
d_gene: NA
v_gene: TRBV28
j_gene: TRBJ1-1
CDR3nt: TGTGCCAGCAGTTCCGGACAGACGAACACTGAAGCTTTCTTT
CDR3aa: CASSSGQTNTEAFF

abundance: NA
d_gene: TRBD2
v_gene: TRBV11-2
j_gene: TRBJ2-7
CDR3nt: TGTGCCAGCAGCTTAACCCTAGCGGGAGTTGGGGAGCAGTACTTC
CDR3aa: CASSLTLAGVGEQYF

abundance: NA
d_gene: NA
v_gene: TRBV28
j_gene: TRBJ2-7
CDR3nt: TGTGCCAGCAGCCTTCGTCCGTACGAGCAGTACTTC
CDR3aa: CASSLRPYEQYF

abundance: NA
d_gene: NA
v_gene: TRBV9
j_gene: TRBJ2-1
CDR3nt: TGTGCCAGCAGCCCCACCGCCGGGAGAACCTACAATGAGCAGTTCTTC
CDR3aa: CASSPTAGRTYNEQFF

abundance: NA
d_gene: NA
v_gene: TRBV29-1
j_gene: TRBJ2-1
CDR3nt: TGCAGCGTTGTAGGAGGGGCGACCTACAATGAGCAGTTCTTC
CDR3aa: CSVVGGATYNEQFF

abundance: once
d_gene: TRBD1
v_gene: TRBV2
j_gene: TRBJ1-2
CDR3nt: TGTGCCAGCAGTGGGAGGACAGGATCTAACTATGGCTACACCTTC
CDR3aa: CASSGRTGSNYGYTF

abundance: NA
d_gene: NA
v_gene: TRBV6-5
j_gene: TRBJ2-7
CDR3nt: TGTGCCAGCAGCCCCGGAGGGGAGGAAAACGAGCAGTACTTC
CDR3aa: CASSPGGEENEQYF

abundance: NA
d_gene: NA
v_gene: TRBV9
j_gene: TRBJ2-1
CDR3nt: TGTGCCAGCAGCGTAGACGACATCAGCTCCTACAATGAGCAGTTCTTC
CDR3aa: CASSVDDISSYNEQFF

abundance: NA
d_gene: NA
v_gene: TRBV7-2
j_gene: TRBJ2-3
CDR3nt: TGTGCCAGCAGCTTAGATTCCGTCCTCACAGATACGCAGTATTTT
CDR3aa: CASSLDSVLTDTQYF

abundance: NA
d_gene: NA
v_gene: TRBV7-9
j_gene: TRBJ2-7
CDR3nt: TGTGCCAGCGGGGGGTCGGTCGAGCAGTACTTC
CDR3aa: CASGGSVEQYF

abundance: NA
d_gene: TRBD2
v_gene: TRBV30
j_gene: TRBJ2-5
CDR3nt: TGTGCCTGGAGTGATTTACGGGGGGGGAAAGAGACCCAGTACTTC
CDR3aa: CAWSDLRGGKETQYF